The 26 T cell receptor beta chains below come from one sample, sequenced in a study of cytomegalovirus exposure and HLA in healthy donors. In the PCR, 60 Vbeta and 13 Jbeta primers were used. Repertoires were generated with immunoSEQ multiplex PCR, while TCRdb's copy carries only in-frame clones and drops some. The data show 130,000 or so clones, around 80% seen once. Sequences were obtained from PBMCs. All receptors come from a man aged 25 to 40 in good health and CMV-seronegative.

This chain joins TRBV12-5 and TRBJ2-7; 7 bases line up with TRBD1. The CDR3 is made up of 12 amino acids. V shed 1 base, J shed 8 bases, and the junction held 2 bases outside the gene matches. From germline, CDR1 is LGHNT and CDR2 FRNRAP. CDR3 amino acids: CASGLGQGQQYF. Here the CDR3 DNA reads TGTGCTAGTGGTTTGGGACAGGGACAGCAGTACTTC.

V gene TRBV13 combines with J gene TRBJ2-1; 9 bases are shared with TRBD1. V dropped 5 bases and J dropped 3; count of bases not matched to a gene: 5. Germline CDR1 is PRHDT and CDR2 is FYEKMQ (reference sequence). The CDR3 extends over 15 amino acids. The CDR3 bases are TGTGCCAGCAGCCTACCGGGACAGGGCTACAATGAGCAGTTCTTC. Amino acids: CASSLPGQGYNEQFF.

The genes are TRBV29-1 and TRBJ1-1; no definite D call. Germline assignment: CDR1 SQVTM and CDR2 ANQGSEA. This CDR3 comprises 13 residues. CDR3 region: CSAHDTLNTEAFF. In DNA form, the CDR3 reads TGCAGTGCTCACGACACGTTGAACACTGAAGCTTTCTTT.

The chain carries TRBV27 and TRBJ2-5, with TRBD2 matching over 7 bases. Germline V gene lookup returns CDR1 MNHEY and CDR2 SMNVEV (reference sequence). CDR3 size: 15 residues. Unmatched junction bases numbered 6, after V lost 5 bases and J lost 0 bases. CDR3 residues: CASSPLAIYQETQYF. CDR3 bases: TGTGCCAGCAGTCCACTAGCGATATACCAAGAGACCCAGTACTTC.

The genes are TRBV2 and TRBJ2-4, with D perhaps matching TRBD2 (6 bases). Germline V lookup: CDR1 SNHLY, CDR2 FYNNEI. Deletions cut 6 bases from V and 0 bases from J, with 15 bases between. This CDR3 contains 16 residues. The DNA for the CDR3 is TGTGCCAGCAGGCTCCCCCAGGGACTAGCCAAAAACATTCAGTACTTC. Amino acids: CASRLPQGLAKNIQYF.

V is TRBV30 and J is TRBJ2-7, with D perhaps matching TRBD2 (5 bases). The CDR3 contains 14 residues. V shed 2 bases and J shed 6 bases, with 17 bases lying between them. CDR1 and CDR2 from the germline V gene are GTSNPN and SVGIG (reference sequence). CDR3 nucleotides: TGTGCCTGGAGTTTGATTGGGAGTATGGGCGAGCAGTACTTC. Residues: CAWSLIGSMGEQYF.

This chain joins TRBV10-3 and TRBJ2-3, with 8 bases lining up with TRBD1. The CDR3 length is 14 residues. The V gene end was trimmed by 6 bases and the J gene end by 1 base; junction bases not matched to a gene: 3. CDR1 is ENHRY, CDR2 SYGVKD, per germline. The CDR3 sequence: CAIRETGGTDTQYF. In DNA form, the CDR3 reads TGTGCCATCAGGGAGACAGGGGGCACAGATACGCAGTATTTT.

The chain couples TRBV29-1 to TRBJ1-1; D gene ambiguous. There are 12 residues in the CDR3. The V end was cut by 7 bases, the J end by 4 bases, with 13 bases between. In germline, CDR1 is SQVTM, CDR2 ANQGSEA. The CDR3 protein is CSAVTPPTEAFF. CDR3 nucleotide sequence: TGCAGCGCGGTAACCCCCCCCACTGAAGCTTTCTTT.

J is TRBJ2-7 and V is TRBV5-1, with TRBD2 identical over 7 bases. V was pared by 0 bases and J by 6 bases, with 6 bases of the junction left unmatched. The CDR3 has 14 amino acids. Germline assignment: CDR1 SGHRS and CDR2 YFSETQ. The CDR3 coding sequence is TGCGCCAGCAGCTTGGGGGCGGGAGCAGCCGAGCAGTACTTC. Translation gives CASSLGAGAAEQYF.

The sample holds a few counts of this clone. CDR3: CASTPGGTVNEQFF. In DNA form, the CDR3 reads TGTGCCAGCACCCCCGGGGGAACGGTTAATGAGCAGTTCTTC. This rearrangement joins TRBV7-9 to TRBJ2-1, with a possible D match to TRBD2 (6 bases). V lost 7 bases to trimming and J lost 7 bases, with 17 bases between them. CDR1 and CDR2 (germline): SEHNR, FQNEAQ (reference sequence). The CDR3 length is 14 residues.

V gene TRBV30 combines with J gene TRBJ1-5, with 8 bases identical to TRBD1. CDR1 and CDR2 (germline): GTSNPN, SVGIG (reference sequence). The CDR3 has 15 residues. Trimming cost V 0 bases and J 5 bases; bases outside gene matches: 6. In nucleotides, the CDR3 is TGTGCCTGGAGTGTAAAGGACAGGGATGATCAGCCCCAGCATTTT. Translated: CAWSVKDRDDQPQHF.

This clone turned up a few times. This sequence joins TRBV6-4 and TRBJ2-1; 11 nucleotides line up with TRBD2. The CDR3 is made up of 16 amino acids. V lost 6 bases to trimming and J lost 5 bases; unmatched junction nucleotides: 9. Germline V gene data show CDR1 as MRHNA and CDR2 as SNTAGT. CDR3 residues: CASSALAGGGHNEQFF. CDR3 nucleotides: TGTGCCAGCAGCGCGCTAGCGGGAGGTGGTCACAATGAGCAGTTCTTC.

The V gene is TRBV9, the J gene TRBJ2-1; TRBD2 is a possible D gene (5 bases). Trimming shortened V by 3 bases and J by 0 bases, and 10 bases separated the two germline ends. Germline V gene sequence: CDR1 SGDLS, CDR2 YYNGEE. CDR3 length: 15 residues. The chain's CDR3 is CASSGPSSSYNEQFF. The CDR3 coding sequence is TGTGCCAGCAGCGGGCCTAGCAGCTCCTACAATGAGCAGTTCTTC.

J is TRBJ2-5 and V is TRBV21-1; the table assigns TRBD2, which was not confirmed against the DNA. TRBV21-1 is a pseudogene locus. CDR3 length: 15 amino acids. In DNA form, the CDR3 reads TGTGCCAGCACCAGAACGGGGGACTTAGAAGAGACCCAGTACTTC. It is translated as CASTRTGDLEETQYF.

The chain joins TRBV29-1 to TRBJ1-2; D is unresolved. The CDR3 is made up of 15 amino acids. The germline V and J ends were trimmed by 2 bases and 4 bases, with 17 bases remaining between them. The germline CDR1 and CDR2 sequences are SQVTM and ANQGSEA. CDR3 sequence (DNA): TGCAGCGTTGAACTGACTCAACGGCCTAGCTATGGCTACACCTTC. Translated: CSVELTQRPSYGYTF.

This chain links TRBV9 with TRBJ2-5, with D maybe TRBD2 (5 bases). Germline CDR1 and CDR2: SGDLS and YYNGEE. Deletions cut 1 base from V and 1 base from J, with 8 bases between. This CDR3 is built from 14 residues. DNA for the CDR3: TGTGCCAGCAGCGTAAGCGGTTCCCAAGAGACCCAGTACTTC. Translating it yields CASSVSGSQETQYF.

This chain joins TRBV5-1 and TRBJ1-2, with D possibly matching TRBD1 (6 bases). The CDR3 is 15 amino acids. Trimming pared 3 bases from V and 2 bases from J, leaving 14 bases between. Looked up from germline, CDR1 is SGHRS and CDR2 is YFSETQ. The chain's CDR3 is CASSSAEGQNYGYTF. CDR3 coding DNA: TGCGCCAGCAGCTCCGCCGAAGGACAGAACTATGGCTACACCTTC.

V and J are TRBV21-1 and TRBJ1-2; TRBD1 was called by the table and not checked on the DNA. TRBV21-1 is a listed pseudogene. CDR3 length: 15 amino acids. As DNA, the CDR3 is TGTGCCAGCCTTTCCGACAGGGAGACTAACTATGGCTACACCTTC. Protein product: CASLSDRETNYGYTF.

This chain uses TRBV28 with TRBJ2-1, with a tentative D call TRBD2 (6 bases). The CDR3 covers 16 residues. Germline V gives CDR1 MDHEN, CDR2 SYDVKM. The ends were cut back, 2 bases at V and 6 bases at J, with 17 bases in the middle. In nucleotides, the CDR3 is TGTGCCAGCAGTTTAAGTCTAGCGTGGGCGGGCAATGAGCAGTTCTTC. Its translation: CASSLSLAWAGNEQFF.

V is TRBV4-3 and J is TRBJ1-2; the D gene is possibly TRBD1 (5 bases). The ends were cut back, 3 bases at V and 6 bases at J, with 17 bases in the middle. The CDR3 runs to 15 residues. In germline, CDR1 is LGHNA, CDR2 YSLEER. Here the CDR3 DNA reads TGCGCCAGCAGCCAGCGGGGGGGGGAAAGGAATGGCTACACCTTC. Translation gives CASSQRGGERNGYTF.

This clone has more than one count but fewer than ten. The rearrangement joins TRBV9 to TRBJ1-4; possibly TRBD1 for D (6 bases). Germline V CDR1 and CDR2: SGDLS, YYNGEE. The CDR3 runs 14 residues. The V end was cut by 0 bases, the J end by 8 bases, with 11 bases between. The CDR3, as DNA: TGTGCCAGCAGCGTAGGGGCAGGGGACGAAAAACTGTTTTTT. It codes for CASSVGAGDEKLFF.

V is TRBV27 and J is TRBJ1-5; the match to TRBD1 covers 9 bases. The germline V gene has CDR1 MNHEY and CDR2 SMNVEV (reference sequence). Trimming removed 5 bases from V and 1 base from J; junction bases left unmatched: 3. The CDR3 runs 15 residues. The CDR3 sequence: CASSPGTGSNQPQHF. The CDR3 bases are TGTGCCAGCAGTCCCGGGACAGGGAGCAATCAGCCCCAGCATTTT.

The chain recombines TRBV7-6 with TRBJ1-2, with D possibly TRBD1 on 5 matching bases. The CDR3 spans 13 residues. V lost 1 base to trimming and J lost 4 bases, with 7 bases between them. Germline lookup yields CDR1 SGHVS and CDR2 FNYEAQ. The CDR3 DNA reads as TGTGCCAGCAGCTTAGGCGGGGGCTATGGCTACACCTTC. Its translation is CASSLGGGYGYTF.

The chain carries TRBV25-1 and TRBJ2-5, with TRBD2 matching over 9 bases. The CDR3 has 14 residues. J lost 2 bases, V lost 6 bases, and 4 bases had no gene match. Germline lookup yields CDR1 MGHDK and CDR2 SYGVNS. The CDR3 coding sequence is TGTGCCAGCAGCAGACTAGCGGAACAAGAGACCCAGTACTTC. It codes for CASSRLAEQETQYF.

The chain employs TRBV19 and TRBJ2-3; possible D gene TRBD2, 6 bases. Germline V gene sequence: CDR1 LNHDA, CDR2 SQIVND (reference sequence). The CDR3 runs 15 residues. The V end was cut by 2 bases, the J end by 2 bases, with 11 bases between. CDR3 amino acids: CASSITLAATDTQYF. The CDR3 bases are TGTGCCAGTAGTATAACACTAGCAGCCACAGATACGCAGTATTTT. Full variable domain (remainder filled in from reference TRBV19 and TRBJ2-3): DGGITQSPKYLFRKEGQNVTLSCEQNLNHDAMYWYRQDPGQGLRLIYYSQIVNDFQKGDIAEGYSVSREKKESFPLTVTSAQKNPTAFYLCASSITLAATDTQYFGPGTRLTVL.

At least ten counts were recorded for this clone. This chain links TRBV5-6 with TRBJ2-3; 8 bases match TRBD1. The V and J ends lost 1 base and 0 bases, in that order; junction bases with no gene match: 4. The germline V gene encodes CDR1 SGHDT and CDR2 YYEEEE. The CDR3 spans 16 residues. The CDR3 sequence is CASSLQGQGSTDTQYF. The CDR3 DNA reads as TGTGCCAGCAGCTTGCAAGGACAGGGTAGCACAGATACGCAGTATTTT.